These T cell receptor beta chains were read from a single sample in a study of shared clonotypes between healthy human individuals. TCRdb keeps only in-frame clones here, not all; method: immunoSEQ multiplex PCR. The data hold about 600,000 clones, with roughly 72% observed a single time. Specimen: PBMCs. Every receptor here comes from a middle-aged woman in good health. Some clones in this sample may be carry-over from other donors' samples. CDR3s leave out the opening cysteine and the closing phenylalanine or tryptophan.

V gene	J gene	CDR3 protein
TRBV28	TRBJ2-7	ASSLFGRAAYEQY
TRBV19	TRBJ1-5	ASSVSGGNQPQH
TRBV2	TRBJ1-5	ASILGHGQPQH
TRBV6-6	TRBJ2-7	ASKEGWGHYEQY
TRBV6-1	TRBJ2-3	ASMGFGGPGDTQY
TRBV27	TRBJ1-4	ASSTSDGSNEKLF
TRBV7-8	TRBJ2-2	ASSLAAGTGELF
TRBV2	TRBJ2-3	ASTLVVSDTQY
TRBV19	TRBJ2-7	ASSLGQGTYEQY
TRBV28	TRBJ1-5	ASSGPRGQPQH
TRBV2	TRBJ1-2	ASRAGEVNYGYT
TRBV4-1	TRBJ1-5	ASSQDPGRPQQPQH
TRBV2	TRBJ1-1	ASRETRERHEAF
TRBV7-9	TRBJ2-5	ASSFFRGRETQY
TRBV12-5	TRBJ1-2	ASGSASGDRGSGYT
TRBV4-2	TRBJ1-1	ASSQGGAEAF
TRBV12-5	TRBJ2-1	ASGLVLTGVVDEQF
TRBV6-6	TRBJ1-5	ASSYLGQVGGQPQH
TRBV5-1	TRBJ2-7	ASSESYEQY
TRBV7-9	TRBJ2-7	ASSLGASGRMSEQY
TRBV11-2	TRBJ2-1	ASSLGGGSHNEQF
TRBV7-2	TRBJ2-5	ASSSPGSGGETQY
TRBV9	TRBJ2-5	ASSVQGQETQY
TRBV28	TRBJ1-1	ASSSTTGLTEAF
TRBV7-7	TRBJ1-1	ASSLGFHSEAF
TRBV9	TRBJ2-7	ASSVGVGAGYEQY
TRBV5-1	TRBJ1-1	ASSLAFGDTEAF
TRBV25-1	TRBJ1-5	ASKVGEPDQPQH
TRBV7-2	TRBJ2-5	ASSLAGERETQY
TRBV7-3	TRBJ2-2	ASSLITQGPGELF